This TCR beta chain was documented in a study of T-cell reconstitution after alpha-beta-depleted transplantation in children. This clonotype came up many times. Its matching antigen is unknown. This CDR3 has 15 residues. V was pared by 7 bases and J by 5 bases, with 20 bases between. Germline V lookup: CDR1 MGHDK, CDR2 SYGVNS. Findings and limits, study-wide: Alpha-beta T cells present about two months after transplant were reported to originate from several hundred expanded graft clones. Some patients owed their high day-60 TCRbeta diversity to surviving recipient T cells and thymic progenitors. Among T cells one year after transplant, newly produced cells accounted for most counts and diversity.

Preparation of the TCRbeta library was carried out with unique molecular identifiers. Each CDR3 protein is one row after TCRdb ran MiXCR on the PCR reads. The data show 200,000 to 300,000 distinct CDR3 sequences, 6.5% to 9% seen once. The clonotype was recovered from a male patient younger than 18 who had a stem cell transplant for acute lymphoblastic leukemia, so the T cells may come from the graft donor. This chain joins TRBV25-1 and TRBJ2-5, with TRBD1 as a possible D gene (7 bases). The sequencing used PBMCs, mostly from graft donor cells, collected 180 days after TCRalphabeta/CD19-depleted stem cell transplant. The CDR3 nucleotides read TGTGCCAGCAACACCGGGACAGTCGGAGGGGAGACCCAGTACTTC. Encoded protein: CASNTGTVGGETQYF. The full variable domain, completed using reference TRBV25-1 and TRBJ2-5, is EADIYQTPRYLVIGTGKKITLECSQTMGHDKMYWYQQDPGMELHLIHYSYGVNSTEKGDLSSESTVSRIRTEHFPLTLESARPSHTSQYLCASNTGTVGGETQYFGPGTRLLVL.